This is a list of T cell receptor beta chains from one sample in a study of T cells in narcolepsy. The table came from immunoSEQ multiplex PCR; TCRdb's copy has only in-frame clones and leaves some out. This sample has over 30,000 clones; 87% occur once, and the top ten carry 0.83%. Material for sequencing was CD45RA- memory CD4+ T cells from PBMCs. These receptors came from a human donor with narcolepsy. The conserved cysteine and the conserved F or W are not part of the CDR3 here. The D gene is left open where the match is weak.

v_call,d_call,cdr3_aa
TRBV5-4,TRBD2,ASSKQRGQETQY
TRBV7-8,TRBD2,ASSRKALSLAGGRDTQY
TRBV19,-,ASSIKTGSYEQY
TRBV6-1,-,ASSDVWREQY
TRBV6-4,TRBD2,ASSSRTSFLLRQF
TRBV5-4,TRBD2,ASSRTGTRSYNEQF
TRBV28,-,ASSLAGFQETQY
TRBV13,-,ASSLGLASYEQY
TRBV10-3,-,AIKGRNSYEQY
TRBV6-1,-,ASNIVLTDQPQH
TRBV7-9,TRBD1,ASSRGGGNQPQH
TRBV7-3,TRBD1,ASSTDRGRANEKLF
TRBV7-9,-,ASSLAGGDGNQPQH
TRBV11-2,-,ASSLDLKSYEQY